This T cell receptor beta chain was sequenced for a study of T cell responses to AZD1222 COVID-19 vaccine. Study-wide results and caveats: Vaccine-related CD4 TCRs covered spike, predominating at 160-218 and 743-854. Seropositive status at baseline applied to only six AZD1222 recipients. In a largely white British group with more females than males, clonal diversity was possibly underestimated.

The assay was immunoSEQ multiplex PCR, and TCRdb's table has in-frame clones only and misses some. The sample carries roughly 140,000 clones, about 91% recorded once. This CDR3 has 14 residues. The germline V gene encodes CDR1 MNHEY and CDR2 SVGAGI. Unmatched junction bases numbered 6, after V lost 4 bases and J lost 7 bases. As regards this clone: Its matching antigen is unknown.

The V and J genes are TRBV6-5 and TRBJ2-1; 8 nucleotides match TRBD2. This clonotype originated in an adult who received the AZD1222 COVID-19 vaccine. Sequences were derived from peripheral blood, sampled 28 days after the second AZD1222 dose. CDR3 amino acids: CASSSSGGENEQFF. The CDR3 DNA reads as TGTGCCAGCAGTTCCAGCGGGGGTGAAAATGAGCAGTTCTTC.